These 14 T cell receptor beta chains came from one sample sequenced in a study of T cell responses to AZD1222 COVID-19 vaccine. Using immunoSEQ multiplex PCR, the repertoire was profiled, and TCRdb retains in-frame clones only, with some absent. Of about 64,000 clones listed, 80% are singletons. The sequencing here drew on peripheral blood, taken 28 days after the second AZD1222 dose. These receptors all come from an adult who received the AZD1222 COVID-19 vaccine.

Written as DNA, the CDR3 is TGTGCCAGCTCACCTGACAATAACTATGGCTACACCTTC. Its translation: CASSPDNNYGYTF. The chain couples TRBV18 to TRBJ1-2; D is uncertain. CDR3 length: 13 residues. V was pared by 3 bases and J by 1 base, with 6 bases between. Germline V CDR1 and CDR2: KGHSH, LQKENI. Filled out from reference TRBV18 and TRBJ1-2, the complete variable domain reads NAGVMQNPRHLVRRRGQEARLRCSPMKGHSHVYWYRQLPEEGLKFMVYLQKENIIDESGMPKERFSAEFPKEGPSILRIQQVVRGDSAAYFCASSPDNNYGYTFGSGTRLTVV.

The count of this clone is one. The J gene is TRBJ1-5, the V gene TRBV2, with TRBD1 matching over 8 bases. With V trimmed by 9 bases and J by 3 bases, 7 bases remained unmatched. The CDR3 totals 14 residues. The germline V gene has CDR1 SNHLY and CDR2 FYNNEI. The CDR3 bases are TGTGCCAGTAAAGACAGGGGAATCAATCAGCCCCAGCATTTT. Translation gives CASKDRGINQPQHF. The entire variable domain, with the rest obtained from reference TRBV2 and TRBJ1-5, is as follows: EPEVTQTPSHQVTQMGQEVILRCVPISNHLYFYWYRQILGQKVEFLVSFYNNEISEKSEIFDDQFSVERPDGSNFTLKIRSTKLEDSAMYFCASKDRGINQPQHFGDGTRLSIL.

The chain combines TRBV19 with TRBJ2-1; the D gene is possibly TRBD1 (5 bases). Trimming removed 4 bases at V and 3 bases at J, with 22 bases between. There are 18 residues in the CDR3. Per the germline V gene, CDR1 is LNHDA and CDR2 is SQIVND (reference sequence). The CDR3 here is CASSNPIYRQRGYNEQFF. The CDR3 nucleotides read TGTGCCAGTAGTAACCCCATATATCGCCAAAGGGGCTACAATGAGCAGTTCTTC.

The rearrangement joins TRBV7-9 to TRBJ2-3; no reliable D call. V was trimmed by 2 bases and J by 4 bases, leaving 7 bases between them. The CDR3 sequence is 13 residues long. Germline V gene lookup returns CDR1 SEHNR and CDR2 FQNEAQ (reference sequence). The CDR3, as DNA: TGTGCCAGCAGCTTAAGTAGTTCAGATACGCAGTATTTT. Protein sequence: CASSLSSSDTQYF.

This chain joins TRBV5-6 and TRBJ2-3; 8 bases line up with TRBD2. This CDR3 comprises 15 residues. CDR1 is SGHDT, CDR2 YYEEEE, per germline. Trimming at V came to 2 bases and at J to 3 bases, leaving 5 bases not matched to a gene. The CDR3: CASSLGGGTTDTQYF. The CDR3 coding sequence is TGTGCCAGCAGCTTAGGCGGGGGGACGACAGATACGCAGTATTTT.

Here the CDR3 DNA reads TGTGCCAGCAGTAAGACAGGGGACTATGGCTACACCTTC. Translated: CASSKTGDYGYTF. The rearrangement links TRBV6-5 to TRBJ1-2; 8 bases line up with TRBD1. This CDR3 is 13 amino acids long. Losses at the gene ends were 5 bases for V and 3 bases for J; bases not matched to a gene: 2. Germline CDR1 and CDR2: MNHEY and SVGAGI.

The chain has TRBV12-3 or TRBV12-4 and TRBJ1-5, with D unresolved. This CDR3 comprises 13 residues. Trimming removed 1 base at V and 3 bases at J, with 4 bases between. The CDR3 DNA reads TGTGCCAGCAGTTTAGGTCCCAATCAGCCCCAGCATTTT. Its protein product is CASSLGPNQPQHF.

This clone appeared once. CDR3 DNA sequence: TGCGCCAGCAGCCAGGGATTAGCGGGGGGGACAGATACGCAGTATTTT. Its translation is CASSQGLAGGTDTQYF. The chain carries TRBV4-1 and TRBJ2-3; 11 bases match TRBD2. Germline values: CDR1 MGHRA, CDR2 YSYEKL. This CDR3 is 16 amino acids long. Trimming took 3 bases from V and 3 from J; bases not matched to a gene: 5.

This clone has a handful of counts. V gene TRBV5-1 combines with J gene TRBJ1-2; D unclear. The germline V gene has CDR1 SGHRS and CDR2 YFSETQ. Trimming took 1 base from V and 3 from J, leaving 16 bases between them. CDR3 length: 16 amino acids. The CDR3 sequence: CASSLSDSKPHYGYTF. CDR3 nucleotides: TGCGCCAGCAGCTTGTCAGACTCCAAACCCCACTATGGCTACACCTTC.

J is TRBJ2-7 and V is TRBV30; maybe TRBD1 (9 bases). The V gene's germline CDR1 is GTSNPN and CDR2 SVGIG (reference sequence). Trimming stripped 6 bases from V and 4 bases from J, with 28 bases between. The CDR3 length is 17 residues. CDR3 coding DNA: TGTGCCTGCCTACAGGGGGCGGGTGTTAGCGGGGTTTACGAGCAGTACTTC. Amino acids: CACLQGAGVSGVYEQYF.

The rearrangement links TRBV11-2 to TRBJ2-7, with D uncertain. This CDR3 has 14 amino acids. Germline CDR1 SGHAT, CDR2 FQNNGV. The germline V and J ends were trimmed by 2 bases and 3 bases, with 11 bases remaining between them. CDR3 sequence: CASSLFIDYYEQYF. The DNA of the CDR3 is TGTGCCAGCAGCTTATTTATAGATTACTACGAGCAGTACTTC. Combining the CDR3 with reference TRBV11-2 and TRBJ2-7 gives the whole variable domain EAGVAQSPRYKIIEKRQSVAFWCNPISGHATLYWYQQILGQGPKLLIQFQNNGVVDDSQLPKDRFSAERLKGVDSTLKIQPAKLEDSAVYLCASSLFIDYYEQYFGPGTRLTVT.

On this clone: The junction and the germline gene differ at one end; a read error may be behind it. The chain uses TRBV29-1 and TRBJ1-1; D perhaps matches TRBD1 (5 bases). CDR1 SQVTM and CDR2 ANQGSEA come from the germline V gene. The CDR3 is made up of 10 amino acids. The CDR3 loop is CSAPGEGPHF. For the CDR3, the DNA is TGCAGCGCCCCCGGGGAGGGGCCGCATTTT.

The CDR3 reads CASSLRTGGTEAFF. The CDR3 DNA is TGCGCCAGCAGCCTCAGGACAGGGGGCACTGAAGCTTTCTTT. This chain links TRBV5-1 with TRBJ1-1; 10 bases line up with TRBD1. Germline V gene sequence: CDR1 SGHRS, CDR2 YFSETQ. There are 14 residues in the CDR3. Trimming cost V 4 bases and J 4 bases; bases outside gene matches: 4. Using reference TRBV5-1 and TRBJ1-1 for the parts outside the CDR3, the full variable domain is KAGVTQTPRYLIKTRGQQVTLSCSPISGHRSVSWYQQTPGQGLQFLFEYFSETQRNKGNFPGRFSGRQFSNSRSEMNVSTLELGDSALYLCASSLRTGGTEAFFGQGTRLTVV.

This chain connects TRBV10-2 to TRBJ1-1; D is unclear. With 8 bases removed from V and 0 bases from J, the gap between germline ends came to 10 bases. The CDR3 spans 13 residues. Germline V gene lookup returns CDR1 WSHSY and CDR2 SAAADI. The CDR3 sequence is CASGSSMNTEAFF. CDR3 sequence (DNA): TGCGCCAGCGGTAGCAGCATGAACACTGAAGCTTTCTTT.